This T cell receptor (beta chain) originates from a study of T cell responses to AZD1222 COVID-19 vaccine. Findings of the study overall: The study found vaccine-associated CD4 TCRs spanning spike, dominant at 160-218 and 743-854.

The table came from immunoSEQ multiplex PCR; TCRdb's copy has only in-frame clones and leaves some out. The table records some 170,000 clones, roughly 92% of them present only once. Points on this clone: What it binds is unknown.

Per the germline V gene, CDR1 is MRHNA and CDR2 is SNTAGT. The CDR3 spans 15 residues. Trimming at V came to 5 bases and at J to 3 bases, leaving 6 bases not matched to a gene. Sample: peripheral blood, taken on day 0 of AZD1222 vaccination. The chain couples TRBV6-4 to TRBJ2-2; 7 bases match TRBD2. This TCR was recovered from an adult in good health. Written as DNA, the CDR3 is TGTGCCAGCAGTCTACAAGCGGGACACACCGGGGAGCTGTTTTTT. It translates to CASSLQAGHTGELFF.